The 10 T cell receptor beta chains below all came from one sample that was sequenced in a study of cytomegalovirus exposure and HLA in healthy donors. PCR employed 60 Vbeta and 13 Jbeta primers. This table comes from immunoSEQ multiplex PCR, and its TCRdb copy is limited to in-frame clones, with some not included. This sample has 150,000 or so clones; just under 80% occur once, and the top ten carry roughly 3%. The sequenced material came from PBMCs. The source of these receptors is a woman aged 50 to 65 in good health and CMV-seropositive.

The chain employs TRBV9 and TRBJ2-2, with a possible D match to TRBD2 (6 bases). The germline V gene encodes CDR1 SGDLS and CDR2 YYNGEE. The CDR3 contains 13 residues. Trimming shortened V by 7 bases and J by 3 bases, and 10 bases separated the two germline ends. CDR3 coding DNA: TGTGCCAGCGCGGCGGGACACACCGGGGAGCTGTTTTTT. It translates to CASAAGHTGELFF. The full variable domain, completed using reference TRBV9 and TRBJ2-2, is DSGVTQTPKHLITATGQRVTLRCSPRSGDLSVYWYQQSLDQGLQFLIQYYNGEERAKGNILERFSAQQFPDLHSELNLSSLELGDSALYFCASAAGHTGELFFGEGSRLTVL.

To note about this clone: The junction departs from germline at one end; a sequencing error may be responsible. The rearrangement joins TRBV7-9 to TRBJ2-7; D gene ambiguous. Germline V lookup: CDR1 SEHNR, CDR2 FQNEAQ (reference sequence). The CDR3 has 14 amino acids. The CDR3 DNA is TGTTCCAGCAGCTACCGACGGAGCTCCTACGAGCAGTACTTC. Protein sequence: CSSSYRRSSYEQYF.

This chain connects TRBV6-4 to TRBJ2-2, with D possibly matching TRBD1 (6 bases). CDR3 length: 14 amino acids. The V end lost 6 bases, the J end lost 5 bases, and 13 bases lay between the germline ends. Germline V gene lookup returns CDR1 MRHNA and CDR2 SNTAGT. CDR3 sequence (DNA): TGTGCCAGCAGACGACAGGTCGATACCGGGGAGCTGTTTTTT. It translates to CASRRQVDTGELFF.

The chain is built from TRBV7-2 and TRBJ2-1; 8 bases line up with TRBD2. J gave up 3 bases and V 5 bases, and 9 bases lay outside the gene matches. The CDR3 is made up of 16 amino acids. The germline CDR1 and CDR2 sequences are SGHTA and FQGNSA. The CDR3 loop is CASSRTSGHDYNEQFF. CDR3 DNA: TGTGCCAGCAGCCGAACTAGCGGCCACGACTACAATGAGCAGTTCTTC. Drawing the rest from reference TRBV7-2 and TRBJ2-1, the complete variable domain is GAGVSQSPSNKVTEKGKDVELRCDPISGHTALYWYRQSLGQGLEFLIYFQGNSAPDKSGLPSDRFSAERTGGSVSTLTIQRTQQEDSAVYLCASSRTSGHDYNEQFFGPGTRLTVL.

This clone was seen more than once but under ten times. The chain combines TRBV30 with TRBJ1-1; no definite D call. This CDR3 spans 14 amino acids. Trimming pared 0 bases from V and 5 bases from J, leaving 13 bases between. Germline V gene lookup returns CDR1 GTSNPN and CDR2 SVGIG (reference sequence). This CDR3 is CAWSVSRESTEAFF. Here the CDR3 DNA reads TGTGCCTGGAGTGTATCGCGGGAATCTACTGAAGCTTTCTTT.

The rearrangement links TRBV2 to TRBJ1-5; 9 bases line up with TRBD1. The CDR3 is made up of 18 amino acids. Germline lookup yields CDR1 SNHLY and CDR2 FYNNEI. Losses at the gene ends were 4 bases for V and 5 bases for J; bases not matched to a gene: 15. CDR3 region: CASSAPSPGQGYDQPQHF. The CDR3 region has the DNA TGTGCCAGCAGTGCCCCGTCTCCGGGACAGGGATACGATCAGCCCCAGCATTTT.

The rearrangement joins TRBV5-4 to TRBJ2-7, with 11 bases that match TRBD1. This CDR3 has 14 amino acids. J lost 7 bases, V lost 3 bases, and 6 bases had no gene match. Germline V lookup: CDR1 SGHNT, CDR2 YYREEE (reference sequence). CDR3 DNA sequence: TGTGCCAGCAGCTCTGGACAGGGGGCTGGGGAGCAGTACTTC. This sequence encodes CASSSGQGAGEQYF.

The J gene is TRBJ1-1, the V gene TRBV5-4; 8 positions agree with TRBD1. The trim removed 3 bases at V and 4 bases at J, leaving 5 bases unmatched. The germline V gene has CDR1 SGHNT and CDR2 YYREEE (reference sequence). The CDR3 runs to 14 residues. The CDR3 loop reads CASSYGQGFTEAFF. The CDR3 coding sequence is TGTGCCAGCAGCTACGGACAGGGTTTCACTGAAGCTTTCTTT.

The chain has TRBV7-6 and TRBJ2-3; the D gene is possibly TRBD2 (6 bases). From germline, CDR1 is SGHVS and CDR2 FNYEAQ. This CDR3 is built from 16 residues. The V gene lost 1 base and the J gene lost 0 bases, with 11 bases spanning the gap. The CDR3 coding sequence is TGTGCCAGCAGCTTAGGGGGAGGTTACAGCACAGATACGCAGTATTTT. Encoded protein: CASSLGGGYSTDTQYF.

V gene TRBV21-1 combines with J gene TRBJ1-5; TRBD1 is the table's D call and was not checked against the DNA. TRBV21-1 is designated a pseudogene. The CDR3 length is 15 residues. The CDR3 nucleotides are TGTGCCAGCAGAACAGAGCCTTATAGCAATCAGCCCCAGCATTTT. This translates into CASRTEPYSNQPQHF.